This T cell receptor beta chain was documented in a study of blood T cell repertoires in COVID-19 (dated by TCRdb to the early 2020s). About the investigation overall: Collaborator samples came from the United States, Italy and Spain and covered acute and convalescent phases of COVID-19. Where available, HLA class I and class II types were obtained from metadata supplied by the sample provider rather than from assay-based typing. Deeply sampled blood TCRbeta repertoires from subjects exposed to, actively infected with, or recovered from COVID-19 were included in the dataset. The prospective study material was composed of cDNA or gDNA derived from T cells, B-cell-depleted T cells, or PBMCs. A freely available public database, intended as a resource for researchers studying the immune response to SARS-CoV-2, is where the repertoires were released. Samples came from the ongoing ImmuneRACE study (first 160 participants) plus 1,254 subjects from 6 global collaborators. Sample metadata almost always included a de-identified subject ID, COVID-19 status, age in years and sex. Overall results and qualifications from the work: Clinical and demographic metadata were provided uncurated, with the amount varying by source and participant.

The junction carries 14 bases between V and J, which are trimmed by 3 bases and 7 bases respectively. Including cysteine and phenylalanine, the CDR3 has 14 amino acids. Just the 42-base CDR3 DNA is kept, in frame starting at base 1. In the germline V gene, CDR1 corresponds to SGHRS and CDR2 to YFSETQ. One collaborating source in Seattle enrolled patients while the patients were actively infected and followed the patients over time throughout the course of disease. Collaborating institutions collected whole blood in K2EDTA tubes following their own protocols. For TCRbeta analysis, collaborator samples were shipped as frozen whole blood, as isolated PBMCs, or as DNA extracted from either sample type. Worth noting for this clone: No antigen is known for it. Per-nucleotide qualities are absent, and no much larger clonotype sits a single base away.

The immunoSEQ Assay, a bias-controlled multiplex PCR, was used to amplify TCRbeta CDR3 regions from genomic DNA. On the study's bioinformatics: Nucleated cell counts per sample were estimated from amplification of reference gene primers within the assay. To quantify the absolute abundance of each unique TCRbeta CDR3 rearrangement, sequence reads were collapsed and filtered. For each sample, productive Simpson clonality was calculated as the square root of Simpson's diversity index over productive rearrangements. TCRdb carries this immuneACCESS record with in-frame sequences only. Its versions omit some clonotypes, under half of them owing to an unresolved V gene in the studies checked, with the rest unexplained. V, J and clone size were drawn from that table, and D and trimming were deduced from the DNA. Present in this sample are over 450,000 clones, 75% to 90% of which were seen just once. The ten largest clones take up roughly 0.84% of the sample.

The receptor comes from a young man with COVID-19, enrolled during active disease. The chain uses TRBV5-1 and TRBJ1-5; the D gene is possibly TRBD1, with 6 bases matching. The sample consisted of peripheral blood. Here is the DNA: TGCGCCAGCAGCTGGGCAGGGGAAGGGCAGCCCCAGCATTTT. Translated, this is CASSWAGEGQPQHF.